This T cell receptor beta chain emerged from a study of blood T cell repertoires in COVID-19. This clone showed up just a few times. TCRdb keeps only in-frame clones here, not all; method: immunoSEQ multiplex PCR. The data show around 45,000 clones, under 95% seen once. The source of this sequence is a man aged 65 to 85 with active COVID-19. The sequencing sample was made of peripheral blood.

CDR3 in DNA: TGTGCCAGCAGTTTAGGACAGAACTATGGCTACACCTTC. This codes for CASSLGQNYGYTF. The chain links TRBV2 to TRBJ1-2; TRBD1 is a possible D gene (6 bases). Germline V gives CDR1 SNHLY, CDR2 FYNNEI. This CDR3 contains 13 residues. Trimming took off 5 bases at V and 2 bases at J, with 9 bases between the two ends.